This T cell receptor (beta chain) was identified in a study of a mutant IDH1 vaccine in newly diagnosed glioma. Study-level information: Visit V12 was at week 35; visit V13 was at week 47.

Some clones are missing from TCRdb's copy, which holds only in-frame ones; the method was immunoSEQ multiplex PCR. The sample lists about 60,000 clones; under 90% were seen once. V was pared by 5 bases and J by 7 bases, with 15 bases between. The CDR3 has 14 amino acids. The germline gives CDR1 LNHDA, CDR2 SQIVND (reference sequence). This clone was seen a few times. Its target is not known. The time point here: week 35, safety follow-up. Every vaccination contained 300 ug of the mutant IDH1 20-mer peptide and was paired with topical imiquimod. This chain links TRBV19 with TRBJ1-5, with a weak D call TRBD1 (5 bases). The material sequenced was PBMCs, taken from a glioma patient whose treatment included an IDH1 peptide vaccine. The sequence came from a young man with glioma. The CDR3 spells CASSPQAGGQPQHF. DNA for the CDR3: TGTGCCAGTAGTCCACAGGCGGGAGGGCAGCCCCAGCATTTT.